The 8 T cell receptor beta chains in this list originate from one sample, sequenced in a study of vaccination effects on CD4 cells after COVID-19. Subsequent to 10 days of culture, CD4+ T cells were isolated. Participants completed two doses of the BNT162b2 or mRNA-1273 vaccine. The method was immunoSEQ multiplex PCR; TCRdb's version includes in-frame clones alone and lacks a portion of them. The repertoire holds approximately 74,000 clones, with less than 75% as singletons. For these receptors, no antigen is known. Source: CD4+ T cells from PBMCs cultured without peptide, taken after COVID-19 vaccination. The source of these receptors is a human donor who received a COVID-19 vaccine.

This sequence joins TRBV19 and TRBJ1-1; 8 nucleotides align to TRBD1. CDR3 size: 13 residues. V shed 8 bases and J 4 bases; nucleotides not matched to a gene: 6. Germline V gives CDR1 LNHDA, CDR2 SQIVND (reference sequence). In DNA form, the CDR3 reads TGTGCCAGTGGCCAGGGGGCTCGCACTGAAGCTTTCTTT. Translation gives CASGQGARTEAFF. Variable domain in full (rest from reference TRBV19 and TRBJ1-1): DGGITQSPKYLFRKEGQNVTLSCEQNLNHDAMYWYRQDPGQGLRLIYYSQIVNDFQKGDIAEGYSVSREKKESFPLTVTSAQKNPTAFYLCASGQGARTEAFFGQGTRLTVV.

This clone is a singleton in its sample. The J gene is TRBJ1-4, the V gene TRBV28, with D unclear. Trimming stripped 7 bases from V and 5 bases from J, with 8 bases between. The germline V gene encodes CDR1 MDHEN and CDR2 SYDVKM. This CDR3 has 12 residues. The CDR3 nucleotides read TGTGCCAGCAAACTATGGAATGAAAAACTGTTTTTT. As protein: CASKLWNEKLFF.

The J gene is TRBJ1-6, the V gene TRBV19; D gene uncertain. V lost 3 bases to trimming and J lost 5 bases, with 20 bases between them. The CDR3 runs 18 residues. The germline V gene encodes CDR1 LNHDA and CDR2 SQIVND (reference sequence). CDR3 DNA: TGTGCCAGTAGTATCTCCGGGCCCCTCTATTCGGATAATTCACCCCTCCACTTT. This encodes CASSISGPLYSDNSPLHF. Looking up the rest from reference TRBV19 and TRBJ1-6 gives the full variable domain: DGGITQSPKYLFRKEGQNVTLSCEQNLNHDAMYWYRQDPGQGLRLIYYSQIVNDFQKGDIAEGYSVSREKKESFPLTVTSAQKNPTAFYLCASSISGPLYSDNSPLHFGNGTRLTVT.

The gene calls are TRBV6-1 and TRBJ2-2; 9 bases align to TRBD1. CDR3 size: 15 residues. Per germline, CDR1 MNHNS and CDR2 SASEGT. V lost 2 bases to trimming and J lost 5 bases; unmatched junction nucleotides: 3. CDR3 amino acids: CASSEWTGETGELFF. As DNA, the CDR3 is TGTGCCAGCAGTGAATGGACAGGGGAGACCGGGGAGCTGTTTTTT.

J is TRBJ2-7 and V is TRBV6-1; a weak D match, TRBD2 (5 bases). This CDR3 comprises 15 residues. The ends were cut back, 0 bases at V and 9 bases at J, with 18 bases in the middle. CDR1 MNHNS and CDR2 SASEGT come from the germline V gene. CDR3 sequence: CASSEAWQAPRGQYV. CDR3 bases: TGTGCCAGCAGTGAAGCTTGGCAGGCGCCTCGGGGGCAGTACGTC.

This chain joins TRBV4-1 and TRBJ1-6; 9 bases align to TRBD1. Trimming removed 2 bases from V and 6 bases from J; junction bases left unmatched: 5. The germline CDR1 and CDR2 sequences are MGHRA and YSYEKL. The CDR3 runs 16 residues. The CDR3, as DNA: TGCGCCAGCAGCCAACCCCGACAGGGGGGTAATTCACCCCTCCACTTT. Encoded protein: CASSQPRQGGNSPLHF.

The chain has TRBV7-2 and TRBJ2-1; D is perhaps TRBD2 (6 bases). Trimming removed 5 bases at V and 3 bases at J, with 17 bases between. This CDR3 is 16 amino acids long. Germline CDR1 SGHTA, CDR2 FQGNSA. CDR3: CASSPFGRGGYNEQFF. The DNA for the CDR3 is TGTGCCAGCAGCCCCTTCGGGCGGGGCGGCTACAATGAGCAGTTCTTC.

This sequence joins TRBV9 and TRBJ1-6; D unclear. Trimming removed 3 bases from V and 7 bases from J, with 8 bases in between. The CDR3 runs 13 residues. Germline loops: CDR1 SGDLS, CDR2 YYNGEE. In DNA, the CDR3 is TGTGCCAGCAGCGCCGCAGGAAATTCACCCCTCCACTTT. Residues: CASSAAGNSPLHF.